A single sample gave rise to the 16 T cell receptor beta chains below, sequenced in a study of blood T cell repertoires in COVID-19. Only in-frame clones appear in the TCRdb table, and some are missing; sequencing was by immunoSEQ multiplex PCR. The data show 30,000 to 50,000 clones, roughly 78% seen once. Sequencing was performed on peripheral blood. The source is an elderly man with active or convalescent COVID-19.

This chain uses TRBV27 with TRBJ2-4, with a tentative D call TRBD1 (6 bases). Germline CDR1 MNHEY, CDR2 SMNVEV (reference sequence). The V and J ends lost 0 bases and 0 bases respectively, with 12 bases between them. CDR3 length equals 17 residues. This CDR3 reads CASSLSITGLAKNIQYF. As DNA, the CDR3 is TGTGCCAGCAGTTTATCGATAACAGGGCTAGCCAAAAACATTCAGTACTTC.

This clone came up once. CDR3: CASSTGDRVLAFF. In nucleotides, the CDR3 is TGTGCCAGTAGTACTGGGGACAGGGTCCTTGCTTTCTTT. The rearrangement uses TRBV19 and TRBJ1-1; 9 nucleotides match TRBD1. Germline V gives CDR1 LNHDA, CDR2 SQIVND (reference sequence). V lost 4 bases, J lost 11 bases, and 8 bases stayed unmatched. This CDR3 has 13 amino acids.

This clone was seen just once. The gene calls are TRBV7-8 and TRBJ2-1; D perhaps matches TRBD1 (5 bases). Trimming took 2 bases from V and 7 from J, leaving 15 bases between them. The germline V gene has CDR1 SGHVS and CDR2 FQNEAQ. The CDR3 loop spans 15 amino acids. The CDR3 loop is CASSLFPVRANEQFF. CDR3 nucleotides: TGTGCCAGCAGCTTATTTCCCGTCAGGGCGAATGAGCAGTTCTTC.

The chain is built from TRBV19 and TRBJ2-7; a possible D gene is TRBD1 (5 bases). Per germline, CDR1 LNHDA and CDR2 SQIVND (reference sequence). V was cut by 5 bases and J by 3 bases, with 11 bases left in between. CDR3 size: 13 residues. CDR3 residues: CASSLGPGYEQYF. Written as DNA, the CDR3 is TGTGCCAGTAGTCTGGGGCCGGGCTACGAGCAGTACTTC.

V and J are TRBV18 and TRBJ2-3; unclear D gene. The germline V gene has CDR1 KGHSH and CDR2 LQKENI. Trimming took off 3 bases at V and 6 bases at J, with 10 bases between the two ends. This CDR3 region has 13 residues. For the CDR3, the DNA is TGTGCCAGCTCACCCCCCCCGAGGGATACGCAGTATTTT. Translated: CASSPPPRDTQYF. The entire variable domain, with the rest obtained from reference TRBV18 and TRBJ2-3, is as follows: NAGVMQNPRHLVRRRGQEARLRCSPMKGHSHVYWYRQLPEEGLKFMVYLQKENIIDESGMPKERFSAEFPKEGPSILRIQQVVRGDSAAYFCASSPPPRDTQYFGPGTRLTVL.

The gene calls are TRBV29-1 and TRBJ2-1, with 11 bases identical to TRBD2. Germline trimming cut 4 bases from V and 9 bases from J; bases unmatched to any gene: 14. This CDR3 region has 16 residues. Germline V gene sequence: CDR1 SQVTM, CDR2 ANQGSEA. CDR3: CSVGIRASGRQGEQFF. For the CDR3, the DNA is TGCAGCGTTGGAATTCGGGCTAGCGGGAGGCAGGGTGAGCAGTTCTTC.

The chain links TRBV28 to TRBJ1-1; D remains unclear. The CDR3 length is 13 residues. Trimming stripped 3 bases from V and 3 bases from J, with 8 bases between. Germline V CDR1 and CDR2: MDHEN, SYDVKM. CDR3 in DNA: TGTGCCAGCAGTTTCCGGGTGGACACTGAAGCTTTCTTT. It is translated as CASSFRVDTEAFF.

V is TRBV7-8 and J is TRBJ1-6; no firm D call. The CDR3 runs to 13 residues. Germline loops: CDR1 SGHVS, CDR2 FQNEAQ. The V and J ends lost 0 bases and 9 bases respectively, with 6 bases between them. CDR3 bases: TGTGCCAGCAGCTTAGCCCGAGGTTCACCCCTCCACTTT. It is translated as CASSLARGSPLHF.

V and J are TRBV5-1 and TRBJ2-7; D might be TRBD1 (5 bases). The CDR3 has 12 residues. V was clipped by 2 bases and J by 3 bases, with 6 bases between them. Germline lookup yields CDR1 SGHRS and CDR2 YFSETQ. The CDR3 sequence is CASSFQGYEQYF. The DNA of the CDR3 is TGCGCCAGCAGCTTCCAGGGCTACGAGCAGTACTTC.

The rearrangement uses TRBV2 and TRBJ1-5; D may be TRBD1 (5 bases). With 6 bases removed from V and 5 bases from J, the gap between germline ends came to 11 bases. From germline, CDR1 is SNHLY and CDR2 FYNNEI. The CDR3 consists of 13 residues. This chain's CDR3 is CASRPGGYQPQHF. DNA for the CDR3: TGTGCCAGCAGGCCGGGGGGTTATCAGCCCCAGCATTTT.

J is TRBJ2-3 and V is TRBV10-1; a weak D match, TRBD2 (5 bases). CDR3 length equals 15 residues. Per germline, CDR1 WNHNN and CDR2 SYGVQD (reference sequence). Trimming removed 2 bases at V and 1 base at J, with 10 bases between. This chain's CDR3 is CASSELAGGTDTQYF. The CDR3 nucleotides read TGCGCCAGCAGTGAGCTTGCCGGGGGCACAGATACGCAGTATTTT.

This chain links TRBV28 with TRBJ2-7; D perhaps matches TRBD2 (5 bases). V lost 1 base and J 1 base, leaving 14 bases between the germline ends. Germline CDR1 and CDR2: MDHEN and SYDVKM. The CDR3 loop spans 16 amino acids. As DNA, the CDR3 is TGTGCCAGCAGTTTATTGATGGGGAGCGAATCCTACGAGCAGTACTTC. This gives the protein CASSLLMGSESYEQYF.

This chain uses TRBV6-5 with TRBJ1-1; D is uncertain. Trimming removed 2 bases from V and 5 bases from J, with 15 bases in between. The germline CDR1 and CDR2 sequences are MNHEY and SVGAGI. The CDR3 is 15 amino acids. This CDR3 is CASSYRRPTDTEAFF. The CDR3 DNA reads as TGTGCCAGCAGTTACCGGAGGCCCACAGATACTGAAGCTTTCTTT.

The chain combines TRBV18 with TRBJ1-4; 10 nucleotides line up with TRBD1. V lost 4 bases, J lost 7 bases, and 9 bases stayed unmatched. CDR1 KGHSH and CDR2 LQKENI come from the germline V gene. This CDR3 comprises 16 residues. DNA for the CDR3: TGTGCCAGCTCACTTACCGGGACAGGGGTCCGTGAAAAACTGTTTTTT. This codes for CASSLTGTGVREKLFF. Full variable domain (outside the CDR3, taken from reference TRBV18 and TRBJ1-4): NAGVMQNPRHLVRRRGQEARLRCSPMKGHSHVYWYRQLPEEGLKFMVYLQKENIIDESGMPKERFSAEFPKEGPSILRIQQVVRGDSAAYFCASSLTGTGVREKLFFGSGTQLSVL.

The chain couples TRBV28 to TRBJ2-5, with 7 bases lining up with TRBD1. This CDR3 spans 14 amino acids. Germline V gene sequence: CDR1 MDHEN, CDR2 SYDVKM. V was clipped by 5 bases and J by 1 base; unmatched bases: 4. The CDR3 is CASSRDRSQETQYF. The CDR3 coding sequence is TGTGCCAGCAGTCGGGACAGAAGCCAAGAGACCCAGTACTTC.

The chain combines TRBV27 with TRBJ2-7; 8 bases line up with TRBD1. The ends lost 7 bases at V and 4 bases at J; junction bases unmatched: 9. CDR3 length: 14 amino acids. The V gene's germline CDR1 is MNHEY and CDR2 SMNVEV (reference sequence). CDR3 sequence reads: CASNNQGARYEQYF. In DNA, the CDR3 is TGTGCCAGCAATAACCAGGGGGCGAGGTACGAGCAGTACTTC.